The T cell receptor beta chain under discussion was sequenced for a study of neurological immune-mediated disorders. This clonotype has at least ten counts. TCRdb redid the calling of the 5' RACE reads with MiXCR, one entry per CDR3 protein. Of about 46,000 distinct CDR3 sequences detected, about 2% appear once; the ten largest clones hold roughly 2%. There are 15 residues in the CDR3. Trimming removed 3 bases from V and 7 bases from J, with 20 bases in between. Germline values: CDR1 DFQATT, CDR2 SNEGSKA (reference sequence). V is TRBV20-1 and J is TRBJ2-3; D is perhaps TRBD2 (5 bases). This clonotype was sampled from a woman aged 40 to 50 with multiple sclerosis. The sequenced material came from PBMCs. The CDR3 is CSASPELADSHTQYF. The CDR3 DNA reads TGCAGTGCTAGCCCTGAGCTAGCAGATTCCCATACGCAGTATTTT.